Listed below are T cell receptor beta chains from one sample, sequenced in a study of blood T cell repertoires in COVID-19. TCRdb's copy holds only in-frame clones and misses some; the assay was immunoSEQ multiplex PCR. The table lists about 99,000 clones, about four fifths of them singletons, with approximately 3.4% in the top ten. Sequenced input: peripheral blood. The source of these receptors is an elderly woman with active or convalescent COVID-19. Both conserved end residues are part of each CDR3.

v_gene: TRBV6-2/TRBV6-3
j_gene: TRBJ2-7
CDR3aa: CASSYRGGSSYEQYF

v_gene: TRBV7-6
j_gene: TRBJ2-3
CDR3aa: CASSLAGLATDTQYF

v_gene: TRBV5-4
j_gene: TRBJ2-1
CDR3aa: CASSSDPTQGVQFF

v_gene: TRBV18
j_gene: TRBJ1-1
CDR3aa: CASSPYQETEAFF

v_gene: TRBV28
j_gene: TRBJ2-5
CDR3aa: CASKGTGPWETQYF

v_gene: TRBV7-8
j_gene: TRBJ1-5
CDR3aa: CASRLGASNQPQHF

v_gene: TRBV21-1
j_gene: TRBJ2-7
CDR3aa: CASSKDNRSSYEQYF

v_gene: TRBV30
j_gene: TRBJ2-7
CDR3aa: CAWGISYRVYEQYF

v_gene: TRBV19
j_gene: TRBJ1-1
CDR3aa: CASSPTHVQGTEAFF

v_gene: TRBV28
j_gene: TRBJ2-7
CDR3aa: CASSRTSGGIYEQYF

v_gene: TRBV7-2
j_gene: TRBJ2-5
CDR3aa: CASSSVRQDFQETQYF

v_gene: TRBV12-3/TRBV12-4
j_gene: TRBJ1-2
CDR3aa: CASTPGTGYGYTF

v_gene: TRBV30
j_gene: TRBJ1-4
CDR3aa: CAWSTGLPNEKLFF

v_gene: TRBV5-1
j_gene: TRBJ1-1
CDR3aa: CASSPTQTNTEAFF

v_gene: TRBV2
j_gene: TRBJ1-2
CDR3aa: CASSEGGASNYGYTF

v_gene: TRBV5-1
j_gene: TRBJ1-3
CDR3aa: CASSLERPGGHGDTIYF